Listed below are T cell receptor beta chains from one sample, sequenced in a study of spatial heterogeneity in lung cancer. TCRdb re-derived calls from the 5' RACE reads in MiXCR, one entry per CDR3 protein. The sample has approximately 52,000 distinct CDR3 sequences; around 6.7% are singletons. The sequencing here drew on PBMCs, taken at surgery. The receptors derive from a female donor with early-stage non-small cell lung cancer. CDR3s include the opening cysteine and the closing phenylalanine or tryptophan. The D gene is left open where the match is weak.

j_gene: TRBJ2-5
v_gene: TRBV11-2
d_gene: NA
CDR3aa: CASSFGAGDEETQYF

j_gene: TRBJ2-1
v_gene: TRBV12-3/TRBV12-4
d_gene: NA
CDR3aa: CASSLDRGSGYNEQFF

j_gene: TRBJ1-4
v_gene: TRBV28
d_gene: TRBD1
CDR3aa: CASSLNRGLFEKLFF

j_gene: TRBJ2-7
v_gene: TRBV3-1
d_gene: TRBD1
CDR3aa: CASSRGQGAYEQYF

j_gene: TRBJ1-1
v_gene: TRBV28
d_gene: NA
CDR3aa: CASSSWGPSDTEAFF

j_gene: TRBJ2-3
v_gene: TRBV7-8
d_gene: NA
CDR3aa: CASSLGGARADTQYF

j_gene: TRBJ1-6
v_gene: TRBV7-2
d_gene: NA
CDR3aa: CASSLGIGTYNSPLHF

j_gene: TRBJ2-3
v_gene: TRBV7-2
d_gene: NA
CDR3aa: CASSFLLDGNTQYF

j_gene: TRBJ1-6
v_gene: TRBV7-6
d_gene: NA
CDR3aa: CASSSGGPVSYNSPLHF

j_gene: TRBJ1-5
v_gene: TRBV6-1
d_gene: NA
CDR3aa: CASSDDLSGPQHF

j_gene: TRBJ2-2
v_gene: TRBV12-3/TRBV12-4
d_gene: NA
CDR3aa: CASSTGSPGELFF

j_gene: TRBJ2-7
v_gene: TRBV29-1
d_gene: NA
CDR3aa: CSAAHSGSYEQYF

j_gene: TRBJ2-7
v_gene: TRBV5-8
d_gene: TRBD1
CDR3aa: CASSWDSDVWDEQYF

j_gene: TRBJ2-3
v_gene: TRBV2
d_gene: TRBD1
CDR3aa: CASSDGQGGTDTQYF

j_gene: TRBJ2-3
v_gene: TRBV5-4
d_gene: NA
CDR3aa: CASSLSFRQGPTDTQYF

j_gene: TRBJ2-1
v_gene: TRBV4-1
d_gene: NA
CDR3aa: CASSQGGGRTLSSYNEQFF

j_gene: TRBJ2-7
v_gene: TRBV10-3
d_gene: TRBD2
CDR3aa: CAIRPAGDPYEQYF

j_gene: TRBJ2-1
v_gene: TRBV21-1
d_gene: NA
CDR3aa: CASTRGHRPGFF

j_gene: TRBJ2-5
v_gene: TRBV5-1
d_gene: TRBD2
CDR3aa: CASSPLAGETQYF

j_gene: TRBJ2-1
v_gene: TRBV2
d_gene: TRBD2
CDR3aa: CASSEASGGHNEQFF

j_gene: TRBJ1-6
v_gene: TRBV2
d_gene: NA
CDR3aa: CASSEVGGLGNSPLHF

j_gene: TRBJ2-2
v_gene: TRBV7-6
d_gene: NA
CDR3aa: CASSLDGRRGNTGELFF

j_gene: TRBJ2-2
v_gene: TRBV7-2
d_gene: NA
CDR3aa: CASSLVGRELFF

j_gene: TRBJ1-3
v_gene: TRBV7-2
d_gene: NA
CDR3aa: CASTGGGARGNTIYF

j_gene: TRBJ2-1
v_gene: TRBV11-2
d_gene: NA
CDR3aa: CASSSLANSYNEQFF

j_gene: TRBJ2-7
v_gene: TRBV20-1
d_gene: TRBD1
CDR3aa: CSAPGTGFSYEQYF

j_gene: TRBJ2-3
v_gene: TRBV5-1
d_gene: TRBD2
CDR3aa: CASSSGTSGPDTQYF

j_gene: TRBJ2-2
v_gene: TRBV7-8
d_gene: NA
CDR3aa: CASSPYTNTGELFF

j_gene: TRBJ2-3
v_gene: TRBV7-2
d_gene: NA
CDR3aa: CASSLGMDTDTQYF

j_gene: TRBJ2-3
v_gene: TRBV13
d_gene: NA
CDR3aa: CASSSPGSLTDTQYF

j_gene: TRBJ1-4
v_gene: TRBV19
d_gene: NA
CDR3aa: CASRRAEEKLFF

j_gene: TRBJ1-1
v_gene: TRBV20-1
d_gene: NA
CDR3aa: CSSTGNTEAFF

j_gene: TRBJ2-1
v_gene: TRBV7-2
d_gene: TRBD1
CDR3aa: CASSLAAQGAQFF

j_gene: TRBJ2-7
v_gene: TRBV5-1
d_gene: TRBD1
CDR3aa: CASSVQGPSYEQYF

j_gene: TRBJ1-5
v_gene: TRBV12-3/TRBV12-4
d_gene: NA
CDR3aa: CASSWTSSNQPQHF

j_gene: TRBJ2-7
v_gene: TRBV18
d_gene: NA
CDR3aa: CASSPPQGPYEQYF

j_gene: TRBJ1-2
v_gene: TRBV6-5
d_gene: NA
CDR3aa: CASSYSGGYGYTF

j_gene: TRBJ2-1
v_gene: TRBV19
d_gene: TRBD2
CDR3aa: CASSTLFAGGSYNEQFF

j_gene: TRBJ2-3
v_gene: TRBV6-1
d_gene: NA
CDR3aa: CASSVPPTDTQYF

j_gene: TRBJ1-4
v_gene: TRBV5-1
d_gene: NA
CDR3aa: CASSLAGSSGEKLFF

j_gene: TRBJ2-2
v_gene: TRBV15
d_gene: NA
CDR3aa: CATSNERTGELFF

j_gene: TRBJ2-5
v_gene: TRBV7-8
d_gene: TRBD2
CDR3aa: CAGSPRGLAGGETQYF

j_gene: TRBJ2-2
v_gene: TRBV5-1
d_gene: TRBD1
CDR3aa: CATGTGSAGELFF

j_gene: TRBJ1-3
v_gene: TRBV20-1
d_gene: NA
CDR3aa: CSARPGTSGNTIYF

j_gene: TRBJ2-2
v_gene: TRBV19
d_gene: NA
CDR3aa: CASTAPGRANTGELFF

j_gene: TRBJ2-2
v_gene: TRBV7-4
d_gene: NA
CDR3aa: CASSESLSVTGELFF

j_gene: TRBJ2-1
v_gene: TRBV3-1
d_gene: NA
CDR3aa: CASSRKQGTEQFF

j_gene: TRBJ2-3
v_gene: TRBV5-1
d_gene: TRBD2
CDR3aa: CASSSLAGSITDTQYF

j_gene: TRBJ2-2
v_gene: TRBV6-2/TRBV6-3
d_gene: NA
CDR3aa: CASSYRSRVGNTGELFF

j_gene: TRBJ1-1
v_gene: TRBV3-1
d_gene: NA
CDR3aa: CASSQDTVVETEAFF

j_gene: TRBJ2-1
v_gene: TRBV5-1
d_gene: TRBD1
CDR3aa: CASSLAGTGFSPGNEQFF

j_gene: TRBJ1-2
v_gene: TRBV7-2
d_gene: NA
CDR3aa: CASRRETGGGYTF

j_gene: TRBJ2-3
v_gene: TRBV7-3
d_gene: NA
CDR3aa: CASSPRQLDTQYF